These 31 T cell receptor beta chains share one sample of origin, sequenced in a study of blood T cells in healthy people across ages. A second PCR, run for about 6 to 11 cycles, used a sample-barcoded 5' primer plus a J-beta primer mix. TCRdb re-called the 5' RACE reads through MiXCR, storing one row per CDR3 protein. The sample comprises around 600,000 distinct CDR3 sequences, under 55% of which are singletons, and approximately 23% rests with the top ten. Sample: blood. The origin of the receptors is a man at least 80 years old in good health.

Details on this clonotype: This could be a read error, since a much larger clone is one nucleotide away. J is TRBJ1-2 and V is TRBV6-5; tentative D call: TRBD1 (6 bases). Germline V gene data show CDR1 as MNHEY and CDR2 as SVGAGI. The CDR3 consists of 14 residues. CDR3 bases: TGTGCCAGCAGCAGCACCTCAGGGGCCTATGGCTACATCTTC. Amino acids: CASSSTSGAYGYIF.

In regard to this clonotype: A much larger clonotype is one base distant, so this may be a read error. The chain carries TRBV6-5 and TRBJ1-2; 8 nucleotides match TRBD1. Losses at the gene ends were 2 bases for V and 5 bases for J; bases not matched to a gene: 4. Germline loops: CDR1 MNHEY, CDR2 SVGAGI. The CDR3 length is 14 residues. CDR3 amino acids: CASSYADREYGYTF. In DNA, the CDR3 is TGTGCCAGCAGTTACGCGGACAGGGAATATGGCTACACCTTC.

In regard to this clonotype: One junction end does not reproduce the germline sequence, and a read error may be involved. The gene calls are TRBV5-6 and TRBJ2-5; a weak D match, TRBD2 (5 bases). The J call is uncertain, as TRBJ2-7 better fits the DNA end. Germline V CDR1 and CDR2: SGHDT, YYEEEE. This CDR3 spans 12 amino acids. CDR3 DNA: TGTGTCAGCAGTCTCGGGGTCTACGAGCAGTACTTC. Translating it yields CVSSLGVYEQYF.

The chain recombines TRBV18 with TRBJ2-5; the match to TRBD2 covers 11 bases. J gave up 9 bases and V 3 bases, and 15 bases lay outside the gene matches. CDR1 KGHSH and CDR2 LQKENI come from the germline V gene. This CDR3 spans 17 amino acids. Written as DNA, the CDR3 is TGTGCCAGCTCACCGGGACTAGCGGAGTGGCGTGGGGAGGCCCAGTACTTC. Translation gives CASSPGLAEWRGEAQYF.

This clonotype was seen only a few times. The V and J genes are TRBV6-1 and TRBJ2-1, with D possibly being TRBD1 or TRBD2 (5 bases each). The CDR3 length is 15 residues. V lost 4 bases and J 8 bases, leaving 18 bases between the germline ends. CDR1 and CDR2 from the germline V gene are MNHNS and SASEGT. This chain's CDR3 is CASSAGTSDLDEQFF. The CDR3 bases are TGTGCCAGCAGTGCTGGGACCAGCGACCTCGATGAGCAGTTCTTC.

This clonotype was observed at least ten times. The rearrangement joins TRBV20-1 to TRBJ2-7, with a possible D match to TRBD1 (5 bases). CDR3 length: 13 amino acids. Germline CDR1 is DFQATT and CDR2 is SNEGSKA (reference sequence). With 6 bases removed from V and 2 bases from J, the gap between germline ends came to 14 bases. The CDR3 nucleotides are TGCAGTGCCCTGGGAAAGGGGACCTACGAGCAGTACTTC. Its protein is CSALGKGTYEQYF.

This clonotype was seen a handful of times. J is TRBJ2-7 and V is TRBV7-2, with 8 nucleotides matching TRBD2. Germline CDR1 is SGHTA and CDR2 is FQGNSA. The CDR3 consists of 16 residues. J lost 3 bases, V lost 0 bases, and 7 bases had no gene match. CDR3 DNA: TGTGCCAGCAGCTTAGCTTTCGGCGGGGGGTACTACGAGCAGTACTTC. It yields the protein CASSLAFGGGYYEQYF.

The chain is built from TRBV7-2 and TRBJ2-3; no firm D call. Germline-derived CDR1 and CDR2 are SGHTA and FQGNSA. V was clipped by 5 bases and J by 3 bases, with 15 bases between them. CDR3 length equals 15 residues. CDR3 region: CASSRYGLGTDTQYF. The CDR3, as DNA: TGTGCCAGCAGCCGGTACGGCCTCGGTACAGATACGCAGTATTTT.

This clonotype was seen at least ten times. J is TRBJ2-5 and V is TRBV6-1, with a tentative D call TRBD2 (6 bases). From germline, CDR1 is MNHNS and CDR2 SASEGT. The ends were cut back, 2 bases at V and 1 base at J, with 14 bases in the middle. The CDR3 totals 16 residues. The CDR3 region is CASSEWGLGFQETQYF. The CDR3 DNA sequence: TGTGCCAGCAGTGAATGGGGACTGGGTTTCCAAGAGACCCAGTACTTC.

This clonotype has only a few counts. This chain links TRBV7-2 with TRBJ2-3, with D possibly being TRBD2 (6 bases). The V gene's germline CDR1 is SGHTA and CDR2 FQGNSA. Trimming took off 2 bases at V and 4 bases at J, with 19 bases between the two ends. The CDR3 length is 17 residues. The CDR3 region is CASSLSKLTRESDTQYF. CDR3 nucleotides: TGTGCCAGCAGCTTAAGTAAATTGACTAGGGAGTCAGATACGCAGTATTTT.

This chain joins TRBV12-3 or TRBV12-4 and TRBJ2-1; D might be TRBD1 (6 bases). The CDR3 extends over 15 amino acids. Deletions cut 6 bases from V and 0 bases from J, with 12 bases between. The CDR3 region is CASSPDRSSYNEQFF. The CDR3 nucleotides read TGTGCCAGCAGCCCGGACAGAAGCTCCTACAATGAGCAGTTCTTC.

In this sample, this clonotype turned up a few times. V usage is TRBV20-1 and J usage is TRBJ2-5; 11 bases match TRBD2. V lost 3 bases to trimming and J lost 11 bases; unmatched junction nucleotides: 8. CDR3 length equals 13 residues. Germline V CDR1 and CDR2: DFQATT, SNEGSKA (reference sequence). The CDR3: CSARGTSGKEQYF. In DNA, the CDR3 is TGCAGTGCTAGGGGGACTAGCGGCAAAGAGCAGTACTTC.

This clonotype was observed a handful of times. The chain couples TRBV6-6 to TRBJ2-7; D not resolved. V lost 2 bases to trimming and J lost 3 bases, with 11 bases between them. The CDR3 sequence is 14 residues long. The germline V gene encodes CDR1 MNHNY and CDR2 SVGAGI (reference sequence). The CDR3 bases are TGTGCCAGCAGTTACGCGACTGTCGGCTACGAGCAGTACTTC. This encodes CASSYATVGYEQYF.

The J gene is TRBJ2-7, the V gene TRBV7-2, with a weak D call TRBD2 (7 bases). Germline-derived CDR1 and CDR2 are SGHTA and FQGNSA. This CDR3 is 14 amino acids long. V was cut by 4 bases and J by 3 bases, with 13 bases left in between. The CDR3 DNA follows: TGTGCCAGCAGCTCCGCGGGGGCAGGCTACGAGCAGTACTTC. Protein product: CASSSAGAGYEQYF.

This clonotype was observed a handful of times. The chain carries TRBV11-2 and TRBJ2-1, with 9 bases that match TRBD2. CDR3 length equals 15 residues. Germline CDR1 reads SGHAT; CDR2 reads FQNNGV. J gave up 4 bases and V 4 bases, and 5 bases lay outside the gene matches. The CDR3 sequence: CASSSYSGSYNEQFF. For the CDR3, the DNA is TGTGCCAGCAGCTCCTATAGCGGGAGTTACAATGAGCAGTTCTTC.

The chain employs TRBV12-5 and TRBJ2-7, with D tentatively TRBD2 (6 bases). CDR1 is LGHNT and CDR2 is FRNRAP in the germline V gene. V gave up 2 bases and J gave up 5 bases, with 16 bases separating them. The CDR3 runs to 15 residues. In nucleotides, the CDR3 is TGTGCTAGTGGTTTGTCCCGGGGGAGTAGTCACGAGCAGTACTTC. This codes for CASGLSRGSSHEQYF.

This clonotype was detected a few times. CDR3 sequence reads: CASPGVQETQYF. The CDR3 region has the DNA TGTGCCAGCCCGGGGGTACAAGAGACCCAGTACTTC. The rearrangement links TRBV14 to TRBJ2-5; possibly TRBD2 for D (6 bases). Germline CDR1 reads SGHDN; CDR2 reads FVKESK. V lost 8 bases and J 2 bases, leaving 9 bases between the germline ends. This CDR3 comprises 12 residues.

The V gene is TRBV5-8, the J gene TRBJ2-5, with 9 bases lining up with TRBD1. The CDR3 is 17 residues long. The V gene end was trimmed by 0 bases and the J gene end by 5 bases; junction bases not matched to a gene: 11. The germline V gene encodes CDR1 SGHTS and CDR2 YDEGEE. CDR3 DNA sequence: TGTGCCAGCAGCTTGGCCCTACAGGGGGCTTACTTGGAGACCCAGTACTTC. It codes for CASSLALQGAYLETQYF.

The J gene is TRBJ2-5, the V gene TRBV7-2; 7 bases line up with TRBD2. The J call is in doubt because the DNA end fits TRBJ2-7 better. Germline-derived CDR1 and CDR2 are SGHTA and FQGNSA. This CDR3 has 14 amino acids. Here the CDR3 DNA reads TGTGCCAGCAGCCCCGCAGCGGGAACCTACGAGCAGTACTTC. Its translation: CASSPAAGTYEQYF.

The sample holds one count of this clonotype. This rearrangement joins TRBV29-1 to TRBJ1-4; D unclear. Germline V gene sequence: CDR1 SQVTM, CDR2 ANQGSEA. The CDR3 covers 14 residues. V was cut by 7 bases and J by 2 bases, with 14 bases left in between. CDR3 amino acids: CSALDGSTNEKLFF. CDR3 nucleotides: TGCAGCGCCCTCGATGGGTCCACTAATGAAAAACTGTTTTTT.

This rearrangement joins TRBV20-1 to TRBJ2-1; 11 nucleotides agree with TRBD2. Germline V gene lookup returns CDR1 DFQATT and CDR2 SNEGSKA (reference sequence). V trimming: 7 bases; J trimming: 2 bases; junction bases outside the gene matches: 7. The CDR3 is 15 residues long. CDR3 loop: CSGTSGRGTYNEQFF. The CDR3 DNA follows: TGCAGTGGTACTAGCGGGAGAGGGACCTACAATGAGCAGTTCTTC.

V and J are TRBV6-5 and TRBJ2-1; D is perhaps TRBD1 or TRBD2 (5 bases each). V shed 8 bases and J shed 6 bases, with 17 bases lying between them. This CDR3 contains 14 residues. Germline V gene data show CDR1 as MNHEY and CDR2 as SVGAGI. The CDR3 DNA reads as TGTGCCAGCCGGGGTGGGGAAAGGGGCAATGAGCAGTTCTTC. Translating it yields CASRGGERGNEQFF.

Only a few counts were recorded for this clonotype. The V gene is TRBV11-3, the J gene TRBJ1-1, with D possibly TRBD1 on 5 matching bases. The CDR3 loop spans 11 amino acids. Trimming took off 8 bases at V and 8 bases at J, with 12 bases between the two ends. CDR1 is SGHNT and CDR2 is YENEEA in the germline V gene. The CDR3 protein is CASAGDGEAFF. CDR3 coding DNA: TGTGCCAGCGCCGGGGACGGGGAAGCTTTCTTT. Looking up the rest from reference TRBV11-3 and TRBJ1-1 gives the full variable domain: EAGVVQSPRYKIIEKKQPVAFWCNPISGHNTLYWYLQNLGQGPELLIRYENEEAVDDSQLPKDRFSAERLKGVDSTLKIQPAELGDSAVYLCASAGDGEAFFGQGTRLTVV.

This chain links TRBV27 with TRBJ2-3; no definite D call. Per germline, CDR1 MNHEY and CDR2 SMNVEV (reference sequence). The V end was cut by 3 bases, the J end by 3 bases, with 7 bases between. CDR3 length: 13 amino acids. In DNA form, the CDR3 reads TGTGCCAGCAGTTTCAGACGGACAGATACGCAGTATTTT. This encodes CASSFRRTDTQYF.

The chain uses TRBV3-1 and TRBJ2-3; 10 nucleotides align to TRBD2. Germline CDR1 and CDR2: LGHDT and YNNKEL (reference sequence). The CDR3 runs to 17 residues. With 3 bases clipped from V and 5 bases from J, the junction kept 11 bases outside the gene matches. DNA of the CDR3: TGTGCCAGCAGCCAGAGTACCCCGGGACTAGCGAGAGATACGCAGTATTTT. Protein sequence: CASSQSTPGLARDTQYF.

The chain recombines TRBV24-1 with TRBJ1-5; 8 bases align to TRBD1. CDR3 length equals 14 residues. Per germline, CDR1 KGHDR and CDR2 SFDVKD. V was clipped by 3 bases and J by 5 bases; unmatched bases: 2. CDR3: CATSDGTGDQPQHF. For the CDR3, the DNA is TGTGCCACCAGTGATGGGACAGGCGATCAGCCCCAGCATTTT.

This clonotype showed up just a few times. The chain carries TRBV7-2 and TRBJ2-7; D not resolved. The CDR3 extends over 14 amino acids. V lost 1 base, J lost 0 bases, and 7 bases lay in between. Germline V lookup: CDR1 SGHTA, CDR2 FQGNSA. CDR3 nucleotide sequence: TGTGCCAGCAGCTTAGGGTGGAGCTCCTACGAGCAGTACTTC. Amino acids: CASSLGWSSYEQYF.

The chain carries TRBV3-1 and TRBJ1-1; D is unclear. Germline V gives CDR1 LGHDT, CDR2 YNNKEL (reference sequence). Trimming removed 1 base at V and 7 bases at J, with 7 bases between. This CDR3 contains 12 residues. DNA for the CDR3: TGTGCCAGCAGCCAAGGTTGGGGTGAAGCTTTCTTT. This encodes CASSQGWGEAFF.

This clonotype was seen repeatedly, ten times or more. The rearrangement links TRBV3-1 to TRBJ2-7; TRBD2 matches at 8 bases. The CDR3 consists of 13 residues. From germline, CDR1 is LGHDT and CDR2 YNNKEL (reference sequence). V was clipped by 4 bases and J by 3 bases; unmatched bases: 2. CDR3 bases: TGTGCCAGCAGCCCCGGGGGGGGCTACGAGCAGTACTTC. Its translation: CASSPGGGYEQYF.

This clonotype was seen only once. The junction differs from germline at one of its ends, possibly a read error. The chain recombines TRBV28 with TRBJ2-7; TRBD2 might be the D (5 bases). The CDR3 spans 13 residues. CDR1 and CDR2 from the germline V gene are MDHEN and SYDVKM. CDR3 sequence (DNA): TGTGCCAGCGGGGAGTGGAGCTCCTGCGAGCAGTACTTC. This translates into CASGEWSSCEQYF.

This chain uses TRBV6-5 with TRBJ1-4; no clear D gene. Germline CDR1 is MNHEY and CDR2 is SVGAGI. V lost 2 bases and J lost 6, with 13 bases in between. This CDR3 comprises 15 residues. CDR3 in DNA: TGTGCCAGCAGTTACGCCCCTAACTACGATGAAAAACTGTTTTTT. Protein product: CASSYAPNYDEKLFF.